This passage covers 3 T cell receptor beta chains from one sample sequenced in a study of blood T cell repertoires in COVID-19. Sequencing used immunoSEQ multiplex PCR; TCRdb keeps in-frame clones, though not all of them. The sample has about 23,000 clones; about 90% are singletons. The specimen sequenced was peripheral blood. These receptors were collected from a woman older than 75 with active COVID-19.

This clone was observed a single time. The CDR3 region has the DNA TGTGCCTGGCAACAGGGGACTTCTGGAAACACCATATATTTT. Its protein product is CAWQQGTSGNTIYF. This chain connects TRBV30 to TRBJ1-3; 7 nucleotides agree with TRBD1. The CDR3 covers 14 residues. Trimming at V came to 5 bases and at J to 1 base, leaving 5 bases not matched to a gene. In germline, CDR1 is GTSNPN, CDR2 SVGIG (reference sequence). Complete variable domain (other parts from reference TRBV30 and TRBJ1-3): SQTIHQWPATLVQPVGSPLSLECTVEGTSNPNLYWYRQAAGRGLQLLFYSVGIGQISSEVPQNLSASRPQDRQFILSSKKLLLSDSGFYLCAWQQGTSGNTIYFGEGSWLTVV.

This rearrangement joins TRBV5-4 to TRBJ1-2; weak D call: TRBD1 (5 bases). The CDR3 totals 16 residues. Germline assignment: CDR1 SGHNT and CDR2 YYREEE (reference sequence). V was trimmed by 4 bases and J by 4 bases, leaving 20 bases between them. The CDR3 here is CASSTTGTPGGYGYTF. The CDR3 DNA follows: TGTGCCAGCAGCACCACCGGGACCCCGGGGGGCTATGGCTACACCTTC.

The chain recombines TRBV16 with TRBJ2-1, with 8 bases lining up with TRBD2. Trimming removed 5 bases from V and 6 bases from J; junction bases left unmatched: 6. In germline, CDR1 is KGHSY, CDR2 FQNENV. There are 14 residues in the CDR3. The CDR3: CASSVTRGGNEQFF. CDR3 nucleotides: TGTGCCAGCAGCGTGACCCGGGGGGGCAATGAGCAGTTCTTC.